These 6 T cell receptor beta chains originate from one sample sequenced in a study of cytomegalovirus exposure and HLA in healthy donors. Researchers ran the PCR with 60 Vbeta and 13 Jbeta primers. The repertoire was sequenced with immunoSEQ multiplex PCR; TCRdb's copy has only in-frame clones and lacks some. The sample comprises about 160,000 clones, around four fifths of which are singletons, and about 1.3% rests with the top ten. The sequencing sample was made of PBMCs. The receptor set was obtained from a woman in her forties or fifties in good health and CMV-seronegative.

The rearrangement links TRBV27 to TRBJ1-1; TRBD1 matches at 8 bases. J lost 0 bases, V lost 6 bases, and 18 bases had no gene match. This CDR3 has 19 residues. The germline gives CDR1 MNHEY, CDR2 SMNVEV (reference sequence). The CDR3 loop reads CASSTGTGSWVVMNTEAFF. In DNA form, the CDR3 reads TGTGCCAGCAGCACCGGGACAGGTTCGTGGGTCGTCATGAACACTGAAGCTTTCTTT.

The V call is TRBV28, the J call TRBJ2-7; 7 bases align to TRBD2. CDR1 MDHEN and CDR2 SYDVKM come from the germline V gene. This CDR3 contains 13 residues. The CDR3 DNA reads as TGTGCTTCTGGGGGGGTTAAAGCCTACGAGCAGTACTTC. Translating it yields CASGGVKAYEQYF.

The chain recombines TRBV11-2 with TRBJ2-2, with 8 bases aligning to TRBD2. Germline V gene lookup returns CDR1 SGHAT and CDR2 FQNNGV. This CDR3 region has 16 residues. The junction had 10 bases not matched to a gene; V was cut back by 5 bases and J by 5 bases. The CDR3: CASSRLAWDVTGELFF. As DNA, the CDR3 is TGTGCCAGCAGCCGACTAGCGTGGGACGTAACCGGGGAGCTGTTTTTT.

This clone was seen a handful of times. The J gene is TRBJ2-7, the V gene TRBV6-5; TRBD1 matches at 8 bases. The CDR3 has 15 residues. With 0 bases clipped from V and 7 bases from J, the junction kept 8 bases outside the gene matches. The germline V gene encodes CDR1 MNHEY and CDR2 SVGAGI. DNA for the CDR3: TGTGCCAGCAGTTACTCGACAGGGGAACGAGAGGAGCAGTACTTC. It yields the protein CASSYSTGEREEQYF.

This chain uses TRBV30 with TRBJ1-2; D is unresolved. From germline, CDR1 is GTSNPN and CDR2 SVGIG (reference sequence). V was pared by 5 bases and J by 8 bases, with 12 bases between. The CDR3 is 11 residues long. CDR3 residues: CAWSEVEGYTF. The DNA for the CDR3 is TGTGCCTGGTCGGAGGTCGAGGGCTACACCTTC.

The rearrangement links TRBV25-1 to TRBJ1-1, with D uncertain. The length of the CDR3 is 17 residues. The germline V gene encodes CDR1 MGHDK and CDR2 SYGVNS. V lost 10 bases and J lost 0, with 24 bases in between. The DNA for the CDR3 is TGTGCCAACCAGCCGCGGGATGGGCCGCCCCTGAACACTGAAGCTTTCTTT. Amino acid sequence: CANQPRDGPPLNTEAFF. Full variable domain (remainder filled in from reference TRBV25-1 and TRBJ1-1): EADIYQTPRYLVIGTGKKITLECSQTMGHDKMYWYQQDPGMELHLIHYSYGVNSTEKGDLSSESTVSRIRTEHFPLTLESARPSHTSQYLCANQPRDGPPLNTEAFFGQGTRLTVV.